Listed here are 18 T cell receptor beta chains from one sample, sequenced in a study of blood T cell repertoires in COVID-19. TCRdb's copy holds only in-frame clones and misses some; the assay was immunoSEQ multiplex PCR. This repertoire shows about 85,000 clones, more than 65% found once; its top ten account for about 6.3%. The sample was peripheral blood. These receptors came from a man aged 55 to 69 with acute or convalescent COVID-19.

The DNA of the CDR3 is TGTGCCAGCAGCTTAGTGAGACAGGGAATCATCCAGCCCCAGCATTTT. Its translation: CASSLVRQGIIQPQHF. This chain connects TRBV7-2 to TRBJ1-5, with 7 bases matching TRBD1. V trimming: 1 base; J trimming: 7 bases; junction bases outside the gene matches: 10. The germline CDR1 and CDR2 sequences are SGHTA and FQGNSA. CDR3 length equals 16 residues.

This chain uses TRBV11-2 with TRBJ1-2; possible D gene TRBD1, 5 bases. This CDR3 spans 13 amino acids. The germline V gene encodes CDR1 SGHAT and CDR2 FQNNGV. The V end lost 6 bases, the J end lost 6 bases, and 14 bases lay between the germline ends. As DNA, the CDR3 is TGTGCCAGCAGTACCGGACATTCCCATGGCTACACCTTC. The encoded protein is CASSTGHSHGYTF.

This clone occurred once. The chain has TRBV7-8 and TRBJ1-5; D ambiguous. CDR1 is SGHVS, CDR2 FQNEAQ, per germline. Trimming took off 3 bases at V and 7 bases at J, with 10 bases between the two ends. The CDR3 runs 13 residues. The CDR3 DNA follows: TGTGCCAGCAGCTTCTCGGGTGGCCAGCCCCAGCATTTT. Residues: CASSFSGGQPQHF. The variable domain in full, with the rest retrieved from reference TRBV7-8 and TRBJ1-5, is GAGVSQSPRYKVAKRGQDVALRCDPISGHVSLFWYQQALGQGPEFLTYFQNEAQLDKSGLPSDRFFAERPEGSVSTLKIQRTQQEDSAVYLCASSFSGGQPQHFGDGTRLSIL.

In the case of this clone: Other DNA sequences within the sample encode an identical CDR3. This chain connects TRBV5-1 to TRBJ1-1; 8 positions agree with TRBD1. CDR1 is SGHRS and CDR2 is YFSETQ in the germline V gene. The V segment lost 5 bases and the J segment 1 base; nucleotides outside the gene matches: 4. The CDR3 runs 14 residues. CDR3 residues: CASRGQGANTEAFF. CDR3 DNA: TGCGCCAGCAGAGGGCAGGGGGCGAACACTGAAGCTTTCTTT.

The chain has TRBV3-1 (or the pseudogene TRBV3-2) and TRBJ1-2, with D perhaps TRBD1 (5 bases). The CDR3 runs to 14 residues. Trimming took off 4 bases at V and 0 bases at J, with 9 bases between the two ends. Germline values: CDR1 LGHDT, CDR2 YNNKEL (reference sequence). The CDR3 nucleotides read TGTGCCAGCAGCCTCAGGGTAGCTAACTATGGCTACACCTTC. It encodes CASSLRVANYGYTF.

This clone was seen a few times. The rearrangement joins TRBV2 to TRBJ2-3; 11 bases are a match to TRBD2. The germline gives CDR1 SNHLY, CDR2 FYNNEI. The length of the CDR3 is 17 residues. V trimming: 6 bases; J trimming: 3 bases; junction bases outside the gene matches: 11. CDR3: CASSRKGSGGVTDTQYF. The CDR3 DNA sequence: TGTGCCAGCAGCCGAAAGGGTAGCGGGGGGGTGACAGATACGCAGTATTTT.

The chain joins TRBV12-3 or TRBV12-4 to TRBJ2-3; the D is unclear. The length of the CDR3 is 12 residues. The germline V and J ends were trimmed by 3 bases and 4 bases, with 5 bases remaining between them. The CDR3 bases are TGTGCCAGCAGTTTTATCGCAGATACGCAGTATTTT. Translated: CASSFIADTQYF.

The rearrangement uses TRBV5-5 and TRBJ1-2, with 8 bases matching TRBD1. The CDR3 totals 13 residues. V trimming: 3 bases; J trimming: 4 bases; junction bases outside the gene matches: 2. CDR1 is SGHKS, CDR2 YYEKEE, per germline (reference sequence). CDR3 in amino acids: CASSSGQGYGYTF. The CDR3 DNA is TGTGCCAGCAGCTCCGGACAGGGCTATGGCTACACCTTC.

The chain joins TRBV7-8 to TRBJ2-1; weak D call: TRBD1 (5 bases). The CDR3 covers 13 residues. Trimming removed 4 bases at V and 4 bases at J, with 8 bases between. Germline V gene sequence: CDR1 SGHVS, CDR2 FQNEAQ. The CDR3 DNA reads as TGTGCCAGCAGCTCGCAGGGTTACAATGAGCAGTTCTTC. It translates to CASSSQGYNEQFF.

This chain connects TRBV9 to TRBJ2-1; 8 bases agree with TRBD2. The CDR3 contains 16 residues. After removal of 0 bases from V and 7 bases from J, the junction contained 9 bases not matched to a gene. Germline CDR1 is SGDLS and CDR2 is YYNGEE. In DNA, the CDR3 is TGTGCCAGCAGCGTAGCCGGGGGGGCGAGTAATAATGAGCAGTTCTTC. It translates to CASSVAGGASNNEQFF.

The J gene is TRBJ2-2, the V gene TRBV6-1; D unclear. Trimming stripped 1 base from V and 2 bases from J, with 8 bases between. CDR3 size: 15 residues. The germline CDR1 and CDR2 sequences are MNHNS and SASEGT. CDR3 DNA sequence: TGTGCCAGCAGTGAAGAGGCAGGAAACACCGGGGAGCTGTTTTTT. As protein: CASSEEAGNTGELFF.

The rearrangement links TRBV24-1 to TRBJ2-1; D gene uncertain. The V end lost 5 bases, the J end lost 9 bases, and 7 bases lay between the germline ends. Germline V CDR1 and CDR2: KGHDR, SFDVKD. This CDR3 comprises 11 residues. In nucleotides, the CDR3 is TGTGCCACCAGTGCCGGCGGTGAGCAGTTCTTC. Residues: CATSAGGEQFF.

The chain couples TRBV6-5 to TRBJ1-4; 8 bases line up with TRBD1. The CDR3 is 15 amino acids. CDR1 is MNHEY, CDR2 SVGAGI, per germline. After removal of 5 bases from V and 6 bases from J, the junction contained 8 bases not matched to a gene. The CDR3 spells CASSNQGAVYEKLFF. In DNA form, the CDR3 reads TGTGCCAGCAGTAACCAGGGGGCAGTATATGAAAAACTGTTTTTT.

The V gene is TRBV24-1, the J gene TRBJ2-1; no clear D gene. V was cut by 9 bases and J by 2 bases, with 4 bases left in between. CDR1 is KGHDR, CDR2 SFDVKD, per germline. The CDR3 covers 11 residues. The CDR3 coding sequence is TGTGCCACCGAGGCCTACAATGAGCAGTTCTTC. Protein: CATEAYNEQFF.

V usage is TRBV10-1 and J usage is TRBJ2-7; 9 positions match TRBD1. V lost 4 bases to trimming and J lost 4 bases; unmatched junction nucleotides: 2. The germline V gene encodes CDR1 WNHNN and CDR2 SYGVQD (reference sequence). CDR3 length: 13 residues. The CDR3 nucleotides are TGCGCCAGCAGTGTGGGACAGGGTTACGAGCAGTACTTC. Protein sequence: CASSVGQGYEQYF.

This sequence joins TRBV11-3 and TRBJ2-1; D gene unclear. The CDR3 spans 14 residues. Trimming removed 3 bases from V and 4 bases from J, with 10 bases in between. The germline gives CDR1 SGHNT, CDR2 YENEEA. This chain's CDR3 is CASSLNSYYNEQFF. The DNA of the CDR3 is TGTGCCAGCAGCTTGAACAGCTATTACAATGAGCAGTTCTTC.

V usage is TRBV7-9 and J usage is TRBJ1-1, with D possibly TRBD1 on 6 matching bases. The CDR3 length is 15 residues. From germline, CDR1 is SEHNR and CDR2 FQNEAQ (reference sequence). V was shortened by 4 bases and J by 7 bases, with 19 bases between the two germline ends. The CDR3: CASSSRQDPPGEAFF. The DNA of the CDR3 is TGTGCCAGCAGCTCAAGACAGGACCCCCCTGGTGAAGCTTTCTTT.

This rearrangement joins TRBV13 to TRBJ2-7; maybe TRBD2 (5 bases). Germline V gene data show CDR1 as PRHDT and CDR2 as FYEKMQ (reference sequence). Trimming removed 5 bases at V and 9 bases at J, with 14 bases between. The CDR3 has 12 residues. The CDR3 region has the DNA TGTGCCAGCAGCCTTATTAAAGGAGGGCAGTACTTC. Translation gives CASSLIKGGQYF.